There are a few counts of the clone carrying this TCR beta chain. Its specificity is unknown. Sequenced by immunoSEQ multiplex PCR; TCRdb stores in-frame clones only, minus some. Of about 16,000 clones in the sample, 73% are singletons; the top ten hold more than 3.5%. The data are from a study of high-grade serous ovarian cancer treatment subgroups. Study-wide background: Each sample yielded on average about 7,000 unique TCR beta rearrangements from 14,000 or so reads. Study findings and constraints: Bulk tumor TCR sequencing gave no spatial information. Same-patient tumor repertoires overlapped at roughly 0.095 to 0.85; different patients barely overlapped. Repertoire analysis covered CDR3 alone, not CDR1 or CDR2.

V lost 8 bases, J lost 1 base, and 4 bases stayed unmatched. From germline, CDR1 is SQVTM and CDR2 ANQGSEA. The CDR3 has 13 amino acids. Tumor samples were obtained before definitive surgery or chemotherapy. The source is a human donor with high-grade serous ovarian cancer. Sequencing input: tumor tissue. This sequence joins TRBV29-1 and TRBJ2-5, with 10 bases identical to TRBD1. The CDR3 region has the DNA TGCAGCACCCGGACAGGGGGCCAAGAGACCCAGTACTTC. Residues: CSTRTGGQETQYF. Together with reference TRBV29-1 and TRBJ2-5, the CDR3 gives the full variable domain: SAVISQKPSRDICQRGTSLTIQCQVDSQVTMMFWYRQQPGQSLTLIATANQGSEATYESGFVIDKFPISRPNLTFSTLTVSNMSPEDSSIYLCSTRTGGQETQYFGPGTRLLVL.